These T cell receptor beta chains were read from a single sample in a study of blood T cell repertoires in COVID-19. Clones were read by immunoSEQ multiplex PCR, and TCRdb kept only the in-frame ones, dropping some. The table lists 250,000 to 350,000 clones, 90% of them singletons. Sequences were obtained from PBMCs or T cells enriched from blood (not recorded which). These receptors originate from a young woman with acute COVID-19. The CDR3 runs from the conserved cysteine through the conserved F or W.

>TRBJ2-2|TRBV27
CATRDRVTGELFF
>TRBJ2-1|TRBV2
CASSDEAGGYNEQFF
>TRBJ2-5|TRBV7-9
CASSLVAGGPGETQYF
>TRBJ2-7|TRBV7-6
CASSLVPSDEQYF
>TRBJ2-7|TRBV30
CAWKLAGGREQYF
>TRBJ2-2|TRBV28
CASSPGPGQGTGELFF
>TRBJ2-1|TRBV27
CASSPDRGDYNEQFF
>TRBJ2-1|TRBV18
CASSPPQRGDNEQFF
>TRBJ2-1|TRBV19
CASSTTSGILNEQFF
>TRBJ2-7|TRBV7-9
CASSLERGSSYEQYF
>TRBJ2-3|TRBV19
CASRVGAGGPDTQYF
>TRBJ2-4|TRBV19
CASSIRVDRGAKNIQYF
>TRBJ2-7|TRBV15
CATSPDQGSSYEQYF
>TRBJ1-1|TRBV7-9
CASSVQGANTEAFF
>TRBJ1-2|TRBV29-1
CSVDRNYGYTF
>TRBJ2-1|TRBV12-3/TRBV12-4
CASTEGGPQFF
>TRBJ1-1|TRBV21-1
CASSKKRGLGPEAFF
>TRBJ2-3|TRBV7-2
CASSPPGAVHTQYF
>TRBJ2-7|TRBV7-9
CASMRTGWIYEQYF
>TRBJ1-6|TRBV27
CASSPGTVNSPLHF
>TRBJ2-1|TRBV29-1
CSVRRGDNEQFF
>TRBJ2-3|TRBV3-1/TRBV3-2
CASSPRGLAVTNTQYF
>TRBJ2-1|TRBV4-3
CASSQGTGLYNEQFF
>TRBJ2-1|TRBV10-3
CAISGAGGALNEQFF
>TRBJ2-1|TRBV6-1
CASSANTGTGGHNEQFF
>TRBJ1-2|TRBV4-1
CASSQERGMTGYGYTF
>TRBJ2-7|TRBV19
CASSISTSGTITPYEQYF
>TRBJ1-3|TRBV28
CASSFGGNGNTIYF
>TRBJ2-7|TRBV5-3
CARRPSGRAGIEQYF
>TRBJ2-1|TRBV18
CASSPRGTVVSYNEQFF
>TRBJ2-2|TRBV13
CASSLRETGELFF
>TRBJ1-2|TRBV7-2
CASSSRDTTGYTF
>TRBJ1-6|TRBV6-5
CASRGRGSNSPLHF
>TRBJ2-1|TRBV7-3
CASSSSLPRLAGVGNEQFF
>TRBJ1-1|TRBV30
CAWRKGGRGTEAFF
>TRBJ2-1|TRBV4-3
CASSQGAGGTYNEQFF
>TRBJ1-6|TRBV29-1
CSARQGRNSPLHF
>TRBJ1-5|TRBV12-3/TRBV12-4
CASSSTSNQPQHF
>TRBJ2-1|TRBV5-1
CASSLDGTSFSYNEQFF
>TRBJ1-1|TRBV29-1
CSARTGLNTEAFF
>TRBJ1-3|TRBV11-2
CASSLAGGGSGNTIYF
>TRBJ2-7|TRBV7-2
CASSLVYSGSAGVYSEQYF
>TRBJ1-4|TRBV5-1
CASSWPTGTTNEKLFF
>TRBJ2-2|TRBV2
CASTDGYTGELFF
>TRBJ2-3|TRBV25-1
CASSYSLPEADTQYF
>TRBJ2-1|TRBV7-2
CASSLLLGLVAGTYNEQFF
>TRBJ2-1|TRBV28
CASSIPRTSGRSFEQFF